This T cell receptor beta chain was documented in a study of OX40 agonist ivuxolimab in advanced cancers. In the study overall: Patients were treated with ivuxolimab, an agonistic anti-OX40 (CD134) antibody.

The data were produced by immunoSEQ multiplex PCR, yet TCRdb's version contains in-frame clones alone and is incomplete. The table includes fewer than 20,000 clones, roughly nine tenths detected once. The study sampled blood at baseline, cycle 4 day 1, and cycle 7 day 1. V lost 3 bases to trimming and J lost 0 bases; unmatched junction nucleotides: 5. CDR1 SGHDT and CDR2 YYEEEE come from the germline V gene. CDR3 length equals 15 residues. This clonotype was obtained from an adult with an advanced solid tumor such as melanoma, head and neck, liver or kidney cancer. The V call is TRBV5-6, the J call TRBJ2-5; 7 positions agree with TRBD2. This specimen consisted of CD4+ or CD8+ T cells sorted from blood, obtained in a trial of the OX40 agonist ivuxolimab. CDR3 residues: CASSSNLADQETQYF. DNA for the CDR3: TGTGCCAGCAGCTCAAACCTAGCGGACCAAGAGACCCAGTACTTC.